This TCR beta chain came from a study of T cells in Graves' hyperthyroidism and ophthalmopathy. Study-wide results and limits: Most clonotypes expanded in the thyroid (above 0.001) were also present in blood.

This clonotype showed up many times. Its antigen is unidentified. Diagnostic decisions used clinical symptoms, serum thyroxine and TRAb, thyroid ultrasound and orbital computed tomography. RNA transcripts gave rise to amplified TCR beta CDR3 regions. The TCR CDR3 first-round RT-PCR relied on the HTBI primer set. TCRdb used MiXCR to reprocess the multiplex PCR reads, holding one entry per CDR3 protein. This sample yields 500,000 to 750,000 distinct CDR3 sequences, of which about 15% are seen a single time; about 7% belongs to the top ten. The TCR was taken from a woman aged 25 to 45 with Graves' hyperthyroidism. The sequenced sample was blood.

The CDR3 loop is CASSLPMNTEAFF. CDR3 DNA sequence: TGCGCCAGCAGCCTACCCATGAACACTGAAGCTTTCTTT. The chain combines TRBV4-1 with TRBJ1-1; D uncertain. There are 13 residues in the CDR3. Germline V gene data show CDR1 as MGHRA and CDR2 as YSYEKL. Trimming shortened V by 4 bases and J by 0 bases, and 6 bases separated the two germline ends.